This TCR beta chain came from a study of shared clonotypes between healthy human individuals. A word on this clone: The sample has other DNA sequences that encode this CDR3 too.

The naive CD8 population came from CD45RO-negative cells selected for CCR7, without terminally differentiated effector memory CD45RA+ cells. The CDR3 is made up of 18 amino acids. Losses at the gene ends were 0 bases for V and 0 bases for J; bases not matched to a gene: 4. Germline-derived CDR1 and CDR2 are KGHSH and LQKENI. The assay was carried out at the deep level. Some clones are missing from TCRdb's copy, which holds only in-frame ones; the method was immunoSEQ multiplex PCR. Among more than 2 million clones listed, 80% to 95% were seen once. This sequence joins TRBV18 and TRBJ2-2; 10 bases map to TRBD2. This clonotype was obtained from a young man in good health. Some clones in this sample may be carry-over from other donors' samples. Sequenced sample: naive CD8+ T cells from PBMCs. CDR3 DNA: TGTGCCAGCTCACCACCGAGACTAGCGGGTACGAACACCGGGGAGCTGTTTTTT. This translates into CASSPPRLAGTNTGELFF.